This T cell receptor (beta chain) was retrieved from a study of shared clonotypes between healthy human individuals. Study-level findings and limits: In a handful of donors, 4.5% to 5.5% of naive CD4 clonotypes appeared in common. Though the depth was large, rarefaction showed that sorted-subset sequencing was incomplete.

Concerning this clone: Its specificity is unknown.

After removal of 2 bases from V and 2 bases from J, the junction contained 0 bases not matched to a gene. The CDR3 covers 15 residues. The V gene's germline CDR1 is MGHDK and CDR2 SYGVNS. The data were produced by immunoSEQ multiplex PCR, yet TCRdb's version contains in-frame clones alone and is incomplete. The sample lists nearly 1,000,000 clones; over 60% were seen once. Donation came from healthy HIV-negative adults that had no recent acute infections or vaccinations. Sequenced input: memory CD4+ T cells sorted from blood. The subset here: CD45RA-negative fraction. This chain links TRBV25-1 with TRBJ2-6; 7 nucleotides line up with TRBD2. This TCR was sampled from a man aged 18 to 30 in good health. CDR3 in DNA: TGTGCCAGCAGTGAAGGGGGGGCTGGGGCCAACGTCCTGACTTTC. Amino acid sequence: CASSEGGAGANVLTF. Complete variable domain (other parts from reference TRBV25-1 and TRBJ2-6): EADIYQTPRYLVIGTGKKITLECSQTMGHDKMYWYQQDPGMELHLIHYSYGVNSTEKGDLSSESTVSRIRTEHFPLTLESARPSHTSQYLCASSEGGAGANVLTFGAGSRLTVL.